This entry lists 9 T cell receptor beta chains sequenced from one sample in a study of OX40 agonist ivuxolimab in advanced cancers. TCRdb keeps only in-frame clones here, not all; method: immunoSEQ multiplex PCR. Among roughly 63,000 clones listed, approximately 89% were seen once. This material consisted of CD4+ or CD8+ T cells sorted from blood, taken in a trial of the OX40 agonist ivuxolimab. The receptors come from an adult with an advanced solid tumor such as melanoma, head and neck, liver or kidney cancer.

The chain recombines TRBV5-6 with TRBJ2-7; D remains ambiguous. Germline V gives CDR1 SGHDT, CDR2 YYEEEE. V was clipped by 0 bases and J by 6 bases, with 13 bases between them. The CDR3 has 14 residues. The CDR3 bases are TGTGCCAGCAGCTTGGGGTGGCTACAAGCCGAGCAGTACTTC. Amino acid sequence: CASSLGWLQAEQYF.

This chain links TRBV18 with TRBJ2-7, with TRBD1 identical over 8 bases. The CDR3 sequence is 15 residues long. Germline V gene lookup returns CDR1 KGHSH and CDR2 LQKENI. V lost 3 bases, J lost 1 base, and 5 bases stayed unmatched. DNA for the CDR3: TGTGCCAGCTCACCTTGGGACAGGCGATCCTACGAGCAGTACTTC. Translated: CASSPWDRRSYEQYF.

This clone was seen only once. The V and J genes are TRBV6-1 and TRBJ2-7; D may be TRBD1 or TRBD2 (6 bases each). Trimming removed 9 bases from V and 4 bases from J, with 22 bases in between. The CDR3 runs 15 residues. In germline, CDR1 is MNHNS, CDR2 SASEGT. The chain's CDR3 is CASRTGPLGGYEQYF. In DNA, the CDR3 is TGTGCCAGTCGTACAGGGCCCCTAGGAGGGTACGAGCAGTACTTC.

This clone was observed a single time. V gene TRBV27 combines with J gene TRBJ2-1; 12 nucleotides align to TRBD2. The germline V gene has CDR1 MNHEY and CDR2 SMNVEV (reference sequence). Trimming cost V 3 bases and J 6 bases; bases outside gene matches: 3. CDR3 length equals 15 residues. The chain's CDR3 is CASSLTSGGFNEQFF. The CDR3 nucleotides are TGTGCCAGCAGTTTGACTAGCGGGGGTTTCAATGAGCAGTTCTTC.

DNA of the CDR3: TGTGCCAGTAGTATAGTTGGCTCTTTAGGGAATGAGCAGTTCTTC. Amino acid sequence: CASSIVGSLGNEQFF. The chain couples TRBV19 to TRBJ2-1; no definite D call. CDR1 and CDR2 from the germline V gene are LNHDA and SQIVND (reference sequence). The CDR3 covers 15 residues. Trimming removed 1 base from V and 7 bases from J, with 14 bases in between. Full variable domain (rest looked up from reference TRBV19 and TRBJ2-1): DGGITQSPKYLFRKEGQNVTLSCEQNLNHDAMYWYRQDPGQGLRLIYYSQIVNDFQKGDIAEGYSVSREKKESFPLTVTSAQKNPTAFYLCASSIVGSLGNEQFFGPGTRLTVL.

The genes are TRBV28 and TRBJ2-2; tentatively, D is TRBD2 (5 bases). Germline assignment: CDR1 MDHEN and CDR2 SYDVKM. V lost 3 bases and J lost 4, with 12 bases in between. The CDR3 covers 15 residues. DNA of the CDR3: TGTGCCAGCAGTTTGGCTGCTCTAGCCACCGGGGAGCTGTTTTTT. It codes for CASSLAALATGELFF.

This chain connects TRBV10-1 to TRBJ1-1; D call uncertain. The CDR3 contains 16 residues. CDR1 is WNHNN, CDR2 SYGVQD, per germline (reference sequence). V was cut by 8 bases and J by 0 bases, with 19 bases left in between. The CDR3 sequence is CASSPVAGSVNTEAFF. The CDR3 coding sequence is TGCGCCAGCTCTCCCGTCGCGGGGTCAGTGAACACTGAAGCTTTCTTT.

V and J are TRBV23-1 and TRBJ2-1; TRBD2 agrees at 9 bases. TRBV23-1 qualifies as an ORF whose function is uncertain. This CDR3 comprises 18 residues. J was trimmed by 9 bases and V by 1 base; bases with no gene match: 16. The CDR3 DNA reads as TGCGCCAGCAGTCAATTCTCCAGGCGGGAGGGCCAATGTGCTGAGCAGTTCTTC. It specifies CASSQFSRREGQCAEQFF.

This rearrangement joins TRBV25-1 to TRBJ2-1, with D maybe TRBD2 (5 bases). This CDR3 is 13 amino acids long. The V end was cut by 5 bases, the J end by 7 bases, with 12 bases between. The germline CDR1 and CDR2 sequences are MGHDK and SYGVNS. CDR3 nucleotide sequence: TGTGCCAGCAGTAGGCATGCGGGTAATGAGCAGTTCTTC. Its translation: CASSRHAGNEQFF.